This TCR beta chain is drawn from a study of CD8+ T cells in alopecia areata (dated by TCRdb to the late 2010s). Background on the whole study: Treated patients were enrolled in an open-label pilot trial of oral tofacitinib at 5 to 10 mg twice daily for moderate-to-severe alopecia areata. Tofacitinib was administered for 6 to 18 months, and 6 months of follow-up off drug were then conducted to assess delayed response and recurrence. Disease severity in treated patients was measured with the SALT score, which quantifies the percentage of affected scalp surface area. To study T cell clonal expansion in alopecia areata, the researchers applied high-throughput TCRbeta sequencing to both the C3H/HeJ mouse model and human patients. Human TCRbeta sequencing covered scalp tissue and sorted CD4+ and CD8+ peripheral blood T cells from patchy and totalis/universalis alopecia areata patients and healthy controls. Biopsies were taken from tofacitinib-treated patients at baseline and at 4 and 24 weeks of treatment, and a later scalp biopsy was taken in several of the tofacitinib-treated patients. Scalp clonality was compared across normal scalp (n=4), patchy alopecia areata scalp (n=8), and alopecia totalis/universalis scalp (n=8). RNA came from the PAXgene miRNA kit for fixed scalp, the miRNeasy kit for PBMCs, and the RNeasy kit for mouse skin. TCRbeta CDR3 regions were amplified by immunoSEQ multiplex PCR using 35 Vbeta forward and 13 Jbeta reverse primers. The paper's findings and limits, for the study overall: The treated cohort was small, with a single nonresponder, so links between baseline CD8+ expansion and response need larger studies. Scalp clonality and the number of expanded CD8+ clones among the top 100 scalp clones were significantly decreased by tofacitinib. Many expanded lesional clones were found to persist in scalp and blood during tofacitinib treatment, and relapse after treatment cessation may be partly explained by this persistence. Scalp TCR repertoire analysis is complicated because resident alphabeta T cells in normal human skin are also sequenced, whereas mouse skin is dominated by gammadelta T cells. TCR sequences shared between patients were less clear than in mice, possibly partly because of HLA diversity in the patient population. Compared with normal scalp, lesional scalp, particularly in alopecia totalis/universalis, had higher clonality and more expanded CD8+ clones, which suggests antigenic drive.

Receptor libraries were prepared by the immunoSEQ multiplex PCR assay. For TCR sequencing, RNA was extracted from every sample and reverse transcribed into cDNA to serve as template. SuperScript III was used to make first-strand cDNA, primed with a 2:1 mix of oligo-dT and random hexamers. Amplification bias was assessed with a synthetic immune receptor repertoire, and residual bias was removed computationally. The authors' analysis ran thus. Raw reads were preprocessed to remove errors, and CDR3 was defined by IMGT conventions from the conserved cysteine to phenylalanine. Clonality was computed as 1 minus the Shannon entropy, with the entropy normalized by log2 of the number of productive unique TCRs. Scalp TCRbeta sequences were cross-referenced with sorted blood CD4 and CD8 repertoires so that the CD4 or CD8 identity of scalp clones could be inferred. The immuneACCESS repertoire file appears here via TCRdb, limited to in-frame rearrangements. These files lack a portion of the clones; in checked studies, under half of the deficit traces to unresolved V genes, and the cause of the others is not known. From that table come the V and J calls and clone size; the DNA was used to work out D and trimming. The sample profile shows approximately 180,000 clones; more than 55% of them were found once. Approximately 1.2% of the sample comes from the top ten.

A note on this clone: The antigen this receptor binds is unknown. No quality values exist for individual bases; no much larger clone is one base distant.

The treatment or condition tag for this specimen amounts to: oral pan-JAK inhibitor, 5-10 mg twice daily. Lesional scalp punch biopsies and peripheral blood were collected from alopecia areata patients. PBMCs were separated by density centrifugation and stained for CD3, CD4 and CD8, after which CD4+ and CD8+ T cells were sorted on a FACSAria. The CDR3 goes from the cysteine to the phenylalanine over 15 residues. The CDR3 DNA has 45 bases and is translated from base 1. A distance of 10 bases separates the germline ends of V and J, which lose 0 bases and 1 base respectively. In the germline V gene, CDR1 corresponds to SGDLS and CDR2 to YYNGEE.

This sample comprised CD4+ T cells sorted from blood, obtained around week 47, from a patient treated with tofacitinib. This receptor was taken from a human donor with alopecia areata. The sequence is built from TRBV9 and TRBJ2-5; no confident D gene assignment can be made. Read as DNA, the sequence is TGTGCCAGCAGCGTAGCCCCCGGTACCCAAGAGACCCAGTACTTC. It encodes CASSVAPGTQETQYF.